Listed below are T cell receptor beta chains from one sample, sequenced in a study of metastatic and nonmetastatic thyroid tumors. TCRdb re-called the PCR reads with MiXCR. The sample lists about 13,000 clones, about 23% occurring once. The source material was blood. All receptors come from a female donor with papillary thyroid cancer or a benign thyroid nodule (not recorded which). Some clones in this sample may be carry-over from other donors' samples. CDR3s include the opening cysteine and the closing phenylalanine or tryptophan. Each record gives: clone size, V gene, D gene, J gene, CDR3 DNA, CDR3 protein. D genes are given only for firm matches. Rows may omit the clone size; those that give it use once, few, many or a size class.

>many|TRBV7-9|.|TRBJ1-6
TGTGCCAGCAGCTTAGGGTCGTCGCGGCCCCTCCACTTT
CASSLGSSRPLHF
>many|TRBV20-1|TRBD1|TRBJ1-2
TGCAGTGCTAGAGCGACAGGGAACTATGGCTACACCTTC
CSARATGNYGYTF
>few|TRBV6-1|.|TRBJ2-7
TGTGCCAGCAGCACATGGAGTGCCGAGCAGTACTTC
CASSTWSAEQYF
>many|TRBV19|TRBD2|TRBJ2-2
TGTGCCAGTAGTATATACAGCGGGAGGGTATACACCGGGGAGCTGTTTTTT
CASSIYSGRVYTGELFF
>few|TRBV5-1|.|TRBJ1-2
TGCGCCAGCAGCCAGACCACAGGAGGCTATGGATACACCTTC
CASSQTTGGYGYTF
>many|TRBV5-4|.|TRBJ1-2
TGTGCCAGCAGCCAAAGTCGGGGATTTAACTATGGCTACACCTTC
CASSQSRGFNYGYTF
>few|TRBV28|.|TRBJ1-2
TGTGCCAGCAGTTTGCCCCAGAGGTATGGCTACACCTTC
CASSLPQRYGYTF
>few|TRBV6-1|.|TRBJ2-5
TGTGCCAGCAGTGATTTAGGGGGGCCGACCCAAGAGACCCAGTACTTC
CASSDLGGPTQETQYF
>many|TRBV9|.|TRBJ1-5
TGTGCCAGCAGCGTAGGGGGCGCTACAAATCAGCCCCAGCATTTT
CASSVGGATNQPQHF
>medium-sized|TRBV7-9|.|TRBJ1-6
TGTGCCAGCAGCCCCGGGGGACCCCTCCACTTT
CASSPGGPLHF
>.|TRBV20-1|TRBD1|TRBJ2-7
TGCAGTGCTAGAGATCTCGGACAGGCCTCCTACGAGCAGTACTTC
CSARDLGQASYEQYF
>many|TRBV14|.|TRBJ1-3
TGTGCCAGCAGCCAAAGCAGAACGGCTGGAAACACCATATATTTT
CASSQSRTAGNTIYF
>many|TRBV10-3|.|TRBJ2-1
TGTGCCATCAGTGAGGGACAGAGTGAGCAGTTCTTC
CAISEGQSEQFF
>few|TRBV7-8|TRBD1|TRBJ1-2
TGTGCCAGCAGCCCGTTGGGACAGTTCTACACCTTC
CASSPLGQFYTF
>many|TRBV2|TRBD1|TRBJ2-3
TGTGCCAGCAGTGAAGGACAGGGCCCGTCGACGCAGTATTTT
CASSEGQGPSTQYF
>.|TRBV2|.|TRBJ1-1
TGTGCCAGCAGTGCGTCTACAGGGCGGTGGACTGAAGCTTTCTTT
CASSASTGRWTEAFF
>many|TRBV15|TRBD2|TRBJ2-1
TGTGCCACCAGCAGATCCGCCTTAGCGGGAGATGAGCAGTTCTTC
CATSRSALAGDEQFF
>few|TRBV6-1|TRBD2|TRBJ2-7
TGTGCCAGCAGGACTAGCGGGGACGAGCAGTACTTC
CASRTSGDEQYF
>many|TRBV7-6|.|TRBJ1-4
TGTGCCAGCAGGGGTAATGAAAAACTGTTTTTT
CASRGNEKLFF
>.|TRBV6-1|TRBD1|TRBJ1-1
TGTGCCAGCAGGACACAGGGGACGAACACTGAAGCTTTCTTT
CASRTQGTNTEAFF
>.|TRBV9|TRBD2|TRBJ2-1
TGTGCCAGCAGCTCTAGGACTAGCACCATTCACAATGAGCAGTTCTTC
CASSSRTSTIHNEQFF
>few|TRBV28|TRBD2|TRBJ2-2
TGTGCCAGCAGGGCTCCTGGACTAGCTGGTATCACCGGGGAGCTGTTTTTT
CASRAPGLAGITGELFF
>medium-sized|TRBV2|.|TRBJ1-5
TGTGCCAGCAGCCGGGAATATAGCAATCAGCCCCAGCATTTT
CASSREYSNQPQHF
>many|TRBV19|.|TRBJ1-4
TGTGCCAGTAGTATAATACAGCCTACAACTAATGAAAAACTGTTTTTT
CASSIIQPTTNEKLFF
>.|TRBV11-1|TRBD1|TRBJ2-2
TGTGCCAGCACCTCGAGACAGGGGGGCTCCGGGGAGCTGTTTTTT
CASTSRQGGSGELFF
>many|TRBV19|.|TRBJ2-3
TGTGCCAGTAGTATCAAACTCGGGGCAGATACGCAGTATTTT
CASSIKLGADTQYF
>many|TRBV11-3|TRBD2|TRBJ2-1
TGTGCCAGCAGCGCTGGGACTAGCGGGGGTAACAATGAGCAGTTCTTC
CASSAGTSGGNNEQFF
>.|TRBV18|.|TRBJ2-3
TGTGCCAGCTCACCGAACCACCGGGCAGATACGCAGTATTTT
CASSPNHRADTQYF
>many|TRBV5-1|.|TRBJ1-4
TGCGCCAGCAGCTTGGGGTTGTTTGATGAAAAACTGTTTTTT
CASSLGLFDEKLFF
>.|TRBV18|.|TRBJ2-7
TGTGCCAGCTCCCCATCGCCAGCGGTGTTCTCCTACGGGCAGTACTTC
CASSPSPAVFSYGQYF
>many|TRBV20-1|TRBD2|TRBJ2-5
TGCAGTGCATCACTAGCGGATTATGAGACCCAGTACTTC
CSASLADYETQYF
>.|TRBV5-1|.|TRBJ1-3
TGCGCCAGCAGCTTGTATCGGGGCGCCTCTGGAAACACCATATATTTT
CASSLYRGASGNTIYF
>medium-sized|TRBV19|.|TRBJ1-2
TGTGCCAGTAGTACAGACAGAGCACGAAATGGGGGCTACACCTTC
CASSTDRARNGGYTF
>many|TRBV19|.|TRBJ2-3
TGTGCCAGTAGTATGTATAGATTCACAGATACGCAGTATTTT
CASSMYRFTDTQYF
>many|TRBV19|.|TRBJ1-2
TGTGCTAGTAGTATCGAGGGGACGGGCGGGTTCTGGAACTATGGCTACACCTTC
CASSIEGTGGFWNYGYTF
>medium-sized|TRBV27|.|TRBJ1-6
TGTGCCAGCACCGACTATAATTCACCCCTCCACTTT
CASTDYNSPLHF
>medium-sized|TRBV6-5|.|TRBJ2-3
TGTGCCAGCAGTTACGGGAGTTTGACAGATACGCAGTATTTT
CASSYGSLTDTQYF
>medium-sized|TRBV6-1|.|TRBJ2-2
TGTGCCAGCATAAAGGACAGGAACACCGGGGAGCTGTTTTTT
CASIKDRNTGELFF
>.|TRBV6-2/TRBV6-3|TRBD2|TRBJ2-1
TGTGCCAGCAGCCGCACGAGCGGGGGGGATTGGGGTGAGCAGTTCTTC
CASSRTSGGDWGEQFF
>medium-sized|TRBV2|.|TRBJ1-2
TGTGCCAGCAGTGAAGCGGAGGACAGACGAGGCTACACCTTC
CASSEAEDRRGYTF
>medium-sized|TRBV11-2|.|TRBJ1-2
TGTGCCAGCAGCTTAGTGGTGTCAAACTATGGCTACACCTTC
CASSLVVSNYGYTF